Sequencing of this T cell receptor (beta chain) was carried out in a study of blood T cell repertoires in COVID-19. Study details: T cells, B-cell-depleted T cells, or PBMCs provided the cDNA or gDNA that served as material.

There are 16 residues in the CDR3. Germline trimming cut 3 bases from V and 4 bases from J; bases unmatched to any gene: 3. Germline V gives CDR1 SGHAT, CDR2 FQNNGV. Here immunoSEQ multiplex PCR was the method, and the copy in TCRdb shows in-frame clones only, minus some. Among around 300,000 clones listed, around nine tenths were seen once. The chain recombines TRBV11-2 with TRBJ2-1, with 13 bases aligning to TRBD2. The sequencing sample was made of PBMCs or T cells enriched from blood (not recorded which). This receptor was obtained from an older woman who had recovered from COVID-19. CDR3 DNA: TGTGCCAGCAGCTTGGGACTAGCGGGGACATACAATGAGCAGTTCTTC. Its protein is CASSLGLAGTYNEQFF.